This T cell receptor (beta chain) is from a study of T cells after yellow fever vaccination. Study-wide findings and caveats: Among primary-vaccination clones, most reappeared after the booster, at about 95% for CD4 and 85% to 90% for CD8. Peaking on day 5 versus 15, the secondary response was faster but weaker. There was a small share of clonotypes that showed up in both the CD4 and CD8 compartments.

This clonotype has just a few counts. Its antigen remains unidentified. V lost 7 bases and J 0 bases, leaving 4 bases between the germline ends. Looked up from germline, CDR1 is MNHEY and CDR2 is SVGEGT. This CDR3 is 13 amino acids long. A process of 5'RACE template switching, which added a universal primer site and UMIs, was used to make TCR cDNA. TCRdb re-derived calls from the 5' RACE reads in MiXCR, one entry per CDR3 protein. The sample consists of some 300,000 distinct CDR3 sequences, 3% to 4.5% of them appearing once. The source material was PBMCs, sampled on the day of the yellow fever booster vaccination. The receptor was derived from a man aged 18 to 35 who received the YFV17D yellow fever vaccine. This chain connects TRBV6-2 or TRBV6-3 to TRBJ2-6; D is uncertain. The CDR3 nucleotides read TGTGCCAGCAAGCGCTCTGGGGCCAACGTCCTGACTTTC. This gives the protein CASKRSGANVLTF.